These 10 T cell receptor beta chains were all obtained from the same sample, sequenced in a study of blood T cell repertoires in COVID-19. Repertoires were generated with immunoSEQ multiplex PCR, while TCRdb's copy carries only in-frame clones and drops some. The repertoire holds about 87,000 clones, with around 75% as singletons. Sequencing input: peripheral blood. Source of these receptors: a woman aged 45-59 years with acute or convalescent COVID-19.

This clone has only a few counts. The chain is built from TRBV28 and TRBJ1-2, with TRBD1 as a possible D gene (6 bases). Germline V lookup: CDR1 MDHEN, CDR2 SYDVKM. V was clipped by 3 bases and J by 1 base, with 12 bases between them. CDR3 size: 15 residues. In DNA, the CDR3 is TGTGCCAGCAGTTTCCGACCACAGGGTAACTATGGCTACACCTTC. It yields the protein CASSFRPQGNYGYTF.

J is TRBJ1-3 and V is TRBV18; 7 bases are shared with TRBD1. Germline trimming cut 3 bases from V and 0 bases from J; bases unmatched to any gene: 8. The CDR3 covers 17 residues. Germline V gene lookup returns CDR1 KGHSH and CDR2 LQKENI. The CDR3 protein is CASSPPGQRFSGNTIYF. The CDR3 coding sequence is TGTGCCAGCTCACCTCCGGGACAGCGCTTCTCTGGAAACACCATATATTTT.

The V and J genes are TRBV14 and TRBJ1-5, with no clear D. V dropped 0 bases and J dropped 7 bases, with 7 bases sitting between them. Germline V gene data show CDR1 as SGHDN and CDR2 as FVKESK. The CDR3 has 13 residues. The CDR3 region has the DNA TGTGCCAGCAGCCAAGATCACGGGCAGCCCCAGCATTTT. Protein sequence: CASSQDHGQPQHF. The whole variable domain, filled in from reference TRBV14 and TRBJ1-5, reads EAGVTQFPSHSVIEKGQTVTLRCDPISGHDNLYWYRRVMGKEIKFLLHFVKESKQDESGMPNNRFLAERTGGTYSTLKVQPAELEDSGVYFCASSQDHGQPQHFGDGTRLSIL.

This sequence joins TRBV5-4 and TRBJ2-5; D is uncertain. Germline V gene sequence: CDR1 SGHNT, CDR2 YYREEE (reference sequence). V lost 3 bases to trimming and J lost 4 bases, with 10 bases between them. This CDR3 region has 13 residues. For the CDR3, the DNA is TGTGCCAGCAGCTCGCTAGACGCAGAGACCCAGTACTTC. As protein: CASSSLDAETQYF.

The chain has TRBV2 and TRBJ1-6; 7 nucleotides align to TRBD1. With 6 bases clipped from V and 5 bases from J, the junction kept 7 bases outside the gene matches. This CDR3 is 15 amino acids long. Germline V lookup: CDR1 SNHLY, CDR2 FYNNEI. The CDR3 loop reads CASSGGTANNSPLHF. DNA of the CDR3: TGTGCCAGCAGCGGAGGGACAGCGAATAATTCACCCCTCCACTTT.

V is TRBV2 and J is TRBJ1-2; no definite D call. Per the germline V gene, CDR1 is SNHLY and CDR2 is FYNNEI. V lost 2 bases and J lost 3, with 13 bases in between. The CDR3 contains 15 residues. The CDR3 sequence: CASSESPGIDYGYTF. The DNA for the CDR3 is TGTGCCAGCAGTGAAAGTCCGGGTATAGACTATGGCTACACCTTC.

This rearrangement joins TRBV27 to TRBJ2-3; 8 bases line up with TRBD1. J gave up 1 base and V 8 bases, and 11 bases lay outside the gene matches. Per the germline V gene, CDR1 is MNHEY and CDR2 is SMNVEV (reference sequence). This CDR3 has 16 amino acids. CDR3 loop: CASLPGRGPGTDTQYF. The CDR3 nucleotides are TGTGCCAGCCTCCCGGGCAGGGGGCCTGGCACAGATACGCAGTATTTT.

The genes are TRBV5-8 and TRBJ1-3, with 7 bases identical to TRBD1. The germline gives CDR1 SGHTS, CDR2 YDEGEE. The trim removed 2 bases at V and 3 bases at J, leaving 8 bases unmatched. The CDR3 covers 16 residues. The CDR3 loop is CASSLQTGKFGNTIYF. In DNA, the CDR3 is TGTGCCAGCAGCTTACAGACAGGGAAGTTTGGAAACACCATATATTTT.

This clone has just a few counts. The rearrangement joins TRBV2 to TRBJ1-2; D perhaps matches TRBD1 (5 bases). V was cut by 4 bases and J by 8 bases, with 8 bases left in between. The CDR3 totals 11 residues. Germline V gives CDR1 SNHLY, CDR2 FYNNEI. The CDR3 spells CASSVGGGYTF. In DNA form, the CDR3 reads TGTGCCAGCAGTGTCGGGGGGGGCTACACCTTC.

The rearrangement uses TRBV9 and TRBJ2-5; TRBD1 agrees at 8 bases. This CDR3 has 14 amino acids. V was clipped by 4 bases and J by 4 bases; unmatched bases: 6. Germline V gene sequence: CDR1 SGDLS, CDR2 YYNGEE. The CDR3 coding sequence is TGTGCCAGCAGCCCTCAGACAGGGGCAGAGACCCAGTACTTC. This translates into CASSPQTGAETQYF.